This T cell receptor (beta chain) is from a study of OX40 agonist ivuxolimab in advanced cancers. Study overall: Ivuxolimab, which is an agonistic anti-OX40 (CD134) antibody, was administered to the patients.

With 0 bases removed from V and 0 bases from J, the gap between germline ends came to 10 bases. This CDR3 has 17 amino acids. The germline CDR1 and CDR2 sequences are SGHRS and YFSETQ. About this clone: The antigen remains undetermined.

Notes on the study in general: Mean expanded clone counts were higher in CD8+ than CD4+ T cells.

Clones were read by immunoSEQ multiplex PCR, and TCRdb kept only the in-frame ones, dropping some. The data contain 55,000 to 70,000 clones, more than 85% of them singletons. Autoimmune disease history or systemic immunosuppression led to patients being barred. Sequences were derived from CD4+ or CD8+ T cells sorted from blood, sampled in a trial of the OX40 agonist ivuxolimab. The receptor comes from an adult with an advanced solid tumor such as melanoma, head and neck, liver or kidney cancer. V is TRBV5-1 and J is TRBJ2-6, with D unresolved. DNA of the CDR3: TGCGCCAGCAGCTTGGGGCAGGAACCCTCTGGGGCCAACGTCCTGACTTTC. This encodes CASSLGQEPSGANVLTF.